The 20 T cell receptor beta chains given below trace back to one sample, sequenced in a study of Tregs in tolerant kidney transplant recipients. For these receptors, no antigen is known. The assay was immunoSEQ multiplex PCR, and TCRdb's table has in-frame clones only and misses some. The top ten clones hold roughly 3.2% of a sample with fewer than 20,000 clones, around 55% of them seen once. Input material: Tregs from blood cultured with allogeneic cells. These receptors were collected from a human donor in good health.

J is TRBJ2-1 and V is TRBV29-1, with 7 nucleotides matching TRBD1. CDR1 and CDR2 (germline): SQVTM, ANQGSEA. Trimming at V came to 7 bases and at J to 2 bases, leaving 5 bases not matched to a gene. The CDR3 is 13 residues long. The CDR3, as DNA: TGCAGCGCCCGACAGGGTCCCTACAATGAGCAGTTCTTC. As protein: CSARQGPYNEQFF.

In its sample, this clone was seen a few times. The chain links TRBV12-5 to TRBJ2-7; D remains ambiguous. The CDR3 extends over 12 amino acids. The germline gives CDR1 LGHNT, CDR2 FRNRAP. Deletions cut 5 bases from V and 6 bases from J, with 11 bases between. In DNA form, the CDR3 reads TGTGCTAGTGGTCTGCCCTGGGTCGAGCAGTACTTC. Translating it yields CASGLPWVEQYF. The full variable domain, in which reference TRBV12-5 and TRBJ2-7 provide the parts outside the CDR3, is DARVTQTPRHKVTEMGQEVTMRCQPILGHNTVFWYRQTMMQGLELLAYFRNRAPLDDSGMPKDRFSAEMPDATLATLKIQPSEPRDSAVYFCASGLPWVEQYFGPGTRLTVT.

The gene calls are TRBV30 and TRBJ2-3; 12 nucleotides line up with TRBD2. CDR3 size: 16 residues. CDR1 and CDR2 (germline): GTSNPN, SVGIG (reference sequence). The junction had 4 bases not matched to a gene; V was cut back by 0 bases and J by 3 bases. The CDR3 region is CAWSVKTSGGTDTQYF. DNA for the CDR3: TGTGCCTGGAGTGTGAAGACTAGCGGGGGAACAGATACGCAGTATTTT.

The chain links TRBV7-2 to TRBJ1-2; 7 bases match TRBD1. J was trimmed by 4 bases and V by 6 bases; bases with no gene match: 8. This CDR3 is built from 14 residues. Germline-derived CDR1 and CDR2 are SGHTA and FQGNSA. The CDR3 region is CASRPGGVGYGYTF. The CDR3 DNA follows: TGTGCCAGCAGGCCAGGGGGGGTCGGCTATGGCTACACCTTC. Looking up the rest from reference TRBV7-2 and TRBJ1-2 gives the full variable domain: GAGVSQSPSNKVTEKGKDVELRCDPISGHTALYWYRQSLGQGLEFLIYFQGNSAPDKSGLPSDRFSAERTGGSVSTLTIQRTQQEDSAVYLCASRPGGVGYGYTFGSGTRLTVV.

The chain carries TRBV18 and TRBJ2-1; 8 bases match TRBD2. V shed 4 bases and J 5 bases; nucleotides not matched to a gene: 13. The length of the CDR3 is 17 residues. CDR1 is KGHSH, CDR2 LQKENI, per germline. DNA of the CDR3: TGTGCCAGCTCACGACAATGGCCGGGAGGGCCCAACAATGAGCAGTTCTTC. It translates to CASSRQWPGGPNNEQFF.

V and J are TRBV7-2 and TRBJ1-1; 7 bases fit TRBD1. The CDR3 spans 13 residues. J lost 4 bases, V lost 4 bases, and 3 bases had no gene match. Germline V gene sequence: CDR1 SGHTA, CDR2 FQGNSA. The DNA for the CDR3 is TGTGCCAGCAGCTGGGAGGGGGCCACTGAAGCTTTCTTT. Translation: CASSWEGATEAFF.

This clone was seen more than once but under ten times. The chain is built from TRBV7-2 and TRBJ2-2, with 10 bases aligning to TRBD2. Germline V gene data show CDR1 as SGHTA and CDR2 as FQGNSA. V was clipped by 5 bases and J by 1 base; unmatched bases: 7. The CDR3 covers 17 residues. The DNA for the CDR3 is TGTGCCAGCAGCCGGGAGGTAGCGGGAGGGAACACCGGGGAGCTGTTTTTT. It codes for CASSREVAGGNTGELFF. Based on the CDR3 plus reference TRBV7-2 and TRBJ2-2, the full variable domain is GAGVSQSPSNKVTEKGKDVELRCDPISGHTALYWYRQSLGQGLEFLIYFQGNSAPDKSGLPSDRFSAERTGGSVSTLTIQRTQQEDSAVYLCASSREVAGGNTGELFFGEGSRLTVL.

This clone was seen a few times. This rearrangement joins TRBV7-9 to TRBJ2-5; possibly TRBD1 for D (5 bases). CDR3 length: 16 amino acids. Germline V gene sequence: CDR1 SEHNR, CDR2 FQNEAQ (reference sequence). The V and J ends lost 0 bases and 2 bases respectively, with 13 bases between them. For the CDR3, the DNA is TGTGCCAGCAGCTTAGCGCTCAGGGCCGAACAAGAGACCCAGTACTTC. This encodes CASSLALRAEQETQYF.

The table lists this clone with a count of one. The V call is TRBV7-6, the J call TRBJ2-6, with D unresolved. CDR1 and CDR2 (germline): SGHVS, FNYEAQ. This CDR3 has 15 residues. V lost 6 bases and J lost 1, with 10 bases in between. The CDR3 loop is CASSPLRSGANVLTF. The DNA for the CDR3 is TGTGCCAGCAGTCCTCTGCGGTCTGGGGCCAACGTCCTGACTTTC.

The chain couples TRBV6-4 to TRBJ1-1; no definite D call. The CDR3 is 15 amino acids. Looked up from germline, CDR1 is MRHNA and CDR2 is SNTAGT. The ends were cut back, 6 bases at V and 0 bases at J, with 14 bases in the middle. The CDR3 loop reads CASRNGWSMNTEAFF. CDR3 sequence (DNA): TGTGCCAGCAGAAACGGGTGGTCGATGAACACTGAAGCTTTCTTT.

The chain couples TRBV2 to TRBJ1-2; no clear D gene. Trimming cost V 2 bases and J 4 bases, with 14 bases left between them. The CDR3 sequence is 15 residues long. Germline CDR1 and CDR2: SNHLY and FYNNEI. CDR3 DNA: TGTGCCAGCAGTGAAACCGGAAGGTATTCCTATGGCTACACCTTC. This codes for CASSETGRYSYGYTF.

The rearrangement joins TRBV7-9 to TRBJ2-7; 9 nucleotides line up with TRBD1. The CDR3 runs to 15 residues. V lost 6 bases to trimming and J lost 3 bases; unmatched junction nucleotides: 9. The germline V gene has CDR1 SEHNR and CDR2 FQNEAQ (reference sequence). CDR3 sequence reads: CASSPGQGVNYEQYF. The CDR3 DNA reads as TGTGCCAGCAGTCCGGGACAGGGAGTAAACTACGAGCAGTACTTC.

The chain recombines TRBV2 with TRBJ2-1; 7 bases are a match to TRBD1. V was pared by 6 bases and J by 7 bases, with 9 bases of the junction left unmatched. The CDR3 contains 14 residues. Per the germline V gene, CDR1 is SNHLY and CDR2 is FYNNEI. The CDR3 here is CASSPLGTVNEQFF. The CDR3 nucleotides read TGTGCCAGCAGCCCCCTCGGGACAGTTAATGAGCAGTTCTTC.

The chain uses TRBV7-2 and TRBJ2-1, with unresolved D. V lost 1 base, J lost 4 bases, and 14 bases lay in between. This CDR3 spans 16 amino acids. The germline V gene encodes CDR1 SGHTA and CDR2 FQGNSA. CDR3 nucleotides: TGTGCCAGCAGCTTAGTTCCTCATGCAGCGTACAATGAGCAGTTCTTC. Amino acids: CASSLVPHAAYNEQFF.

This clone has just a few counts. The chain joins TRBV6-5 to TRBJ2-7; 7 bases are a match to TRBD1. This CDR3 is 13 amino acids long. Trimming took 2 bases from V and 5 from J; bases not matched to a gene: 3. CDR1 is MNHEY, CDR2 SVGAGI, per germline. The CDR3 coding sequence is TGTGCCAGCAGTTACAGGGGGCAGAACGAGCAGTACTTC. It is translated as CASSYRGQNEQYF.

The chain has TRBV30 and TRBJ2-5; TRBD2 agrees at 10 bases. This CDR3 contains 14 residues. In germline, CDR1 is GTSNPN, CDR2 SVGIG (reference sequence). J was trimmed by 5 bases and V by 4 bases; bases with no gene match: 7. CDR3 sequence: CAWTSGGSGETQYF. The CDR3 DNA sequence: TGTGCCTGGACTAGCGGGGGCTCCGGGGAGACCCAGTACTTC.

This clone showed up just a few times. The CDR3: CASSLRQPFADTQYF. The DNA for the CDR3 is TGTGCCAGCAGCTTAAGACAGCCGTTCGCAGATACGCAGTATTTT. The chain uses TRBV7-2 and TRBJ2-3; possibly TRBD1 for D (5 bases). The length of the CDR3 is 15 residues. Germline V CDR1 and CDR2: SGHTA, FQGNSA. V lost 2 bases and J lost 4, with 13 bases in between.

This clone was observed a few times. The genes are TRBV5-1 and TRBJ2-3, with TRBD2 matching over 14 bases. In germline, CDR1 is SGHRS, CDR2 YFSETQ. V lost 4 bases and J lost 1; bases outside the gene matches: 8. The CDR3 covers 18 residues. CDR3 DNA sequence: TGCGCCAGCAGCGCCCCGGGACTAGCGGGAGTCGGCACAGATACGCAGTATTTT. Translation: CASSAPGLAGVGTDTQYF.

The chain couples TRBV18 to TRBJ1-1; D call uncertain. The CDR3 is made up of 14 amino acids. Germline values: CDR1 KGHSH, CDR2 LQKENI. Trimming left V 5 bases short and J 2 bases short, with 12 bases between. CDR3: CASSWGHDNTEAFF. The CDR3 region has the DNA TGTGCCAGCTCATGGGGTCATGATAACACTGAAGCTTTCTTT.

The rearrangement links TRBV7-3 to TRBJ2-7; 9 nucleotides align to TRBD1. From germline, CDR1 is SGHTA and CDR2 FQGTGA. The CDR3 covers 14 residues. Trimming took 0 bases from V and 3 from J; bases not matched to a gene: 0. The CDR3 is CASSLTGQGYEQYF. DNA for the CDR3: TGTGCCAGCAGCTTAACGGGACAGGGCTACGAGCAGTACTTC.